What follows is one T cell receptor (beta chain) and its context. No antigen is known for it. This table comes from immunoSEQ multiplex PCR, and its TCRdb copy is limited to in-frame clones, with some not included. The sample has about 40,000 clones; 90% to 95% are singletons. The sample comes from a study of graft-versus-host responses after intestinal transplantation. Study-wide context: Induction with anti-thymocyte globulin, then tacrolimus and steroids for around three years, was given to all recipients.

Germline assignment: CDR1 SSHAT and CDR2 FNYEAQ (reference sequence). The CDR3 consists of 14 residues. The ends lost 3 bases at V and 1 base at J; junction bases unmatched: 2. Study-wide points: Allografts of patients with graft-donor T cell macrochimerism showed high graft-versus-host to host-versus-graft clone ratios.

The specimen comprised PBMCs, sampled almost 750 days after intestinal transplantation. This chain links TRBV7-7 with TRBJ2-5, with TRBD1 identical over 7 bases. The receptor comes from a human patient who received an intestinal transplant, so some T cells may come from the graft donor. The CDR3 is CASSLRQGQETQYF. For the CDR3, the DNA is TGTGCCAGCAGCTTGCGACAGGGCCAAGAGACCCAGTACTTC.